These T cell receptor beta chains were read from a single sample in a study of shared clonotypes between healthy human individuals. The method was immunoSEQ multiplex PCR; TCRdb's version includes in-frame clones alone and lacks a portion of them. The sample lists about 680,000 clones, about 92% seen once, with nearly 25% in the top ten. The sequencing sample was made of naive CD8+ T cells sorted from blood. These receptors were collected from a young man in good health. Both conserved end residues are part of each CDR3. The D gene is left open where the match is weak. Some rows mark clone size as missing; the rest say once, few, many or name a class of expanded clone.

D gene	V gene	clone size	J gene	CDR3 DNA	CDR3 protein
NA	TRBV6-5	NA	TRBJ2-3	TGTGCCAGCAGTTACTCCGGGACGATTGGTTGGAATACGCAGTATTTT	CASSYSGTIGWNTQYF
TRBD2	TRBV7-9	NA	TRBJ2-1	TGTGCAAGCAGGCCGGGGGGGATTGCCAATGAGCAGTTCTTC	CASRPGGIANEQFF
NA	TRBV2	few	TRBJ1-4	TGTGCCAGCACGGGAGTTATTGGGAATGAAAAACTGTTTTTT	CASTGVIGNEKLFF
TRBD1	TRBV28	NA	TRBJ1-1	TGTGCCAGCAGTTCCGGGACAGGGGGCGCAGAGTCGGTGCGAAACACTGAAGCTTTCTTT	CASSSGTGGAESVRNTEAFF
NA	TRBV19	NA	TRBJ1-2	TGTGCCAGTAGCACCCCCGGGGCTGGCTATGGCTACACCTTC	CASSTPGAGYGYTF
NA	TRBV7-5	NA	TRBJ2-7	TGTGTCAGAAGCACCCGCCGGGAGGGGGAATCCTACGAGCAGTACTTC	CVRSTRREGESYEQYF
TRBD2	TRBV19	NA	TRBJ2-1	TGTGCCAGTAGTATAGTCCCTAGCGGTGAGCAGTTCTTC	CASSIVPSGEQFF
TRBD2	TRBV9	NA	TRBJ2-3	TGTGCCAGCAGCGAGGGACTAGCGGGAGTCGCAGATACGCAGTATTTT	CASSEGLAGVADTQYF
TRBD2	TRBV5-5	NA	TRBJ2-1	TGTGCCAGCACTCTTTTCGCCCCGGGACTAGCGAAAATCTCCTACAATGAGCAGTTCTTC	CASTLFAPGLAKISYNEQFF
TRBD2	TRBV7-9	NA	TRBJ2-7	TGTGCCAGCAGCCTAGCCGTTAGCGGGAGATCCAACTACGAGCAGTACTTC	CASSLAVSGRSNYEQYF
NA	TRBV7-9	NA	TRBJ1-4	TGTGCCAGCAGCTTGGGGGCTCGCAATGAAAAACTGTTTTTT	CASSLGARNEKLFF
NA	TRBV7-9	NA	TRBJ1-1	TGTGCCAGCGGATCCTACAGGGCCGACACTGAAGCTTTCTTT	CASGSYRADTEAFF
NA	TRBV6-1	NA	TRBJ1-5	TGTGCCAGCAGTGAAGAATCAATAGCCTTGACAGGCTATAGCAATCAGCCCCAGCATTTT	CASSEESIALTGYSNQPQHF
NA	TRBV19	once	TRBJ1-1	TGTGCCAGTAGTGCACTTCAGGGTCACACTGAAGCTTTCTTT	CASSALQGHTEAFF
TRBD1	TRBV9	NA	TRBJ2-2	TGTGCCAGCAGCGTAGCTCCACTCTACAGGGGCACGAACACCGGGGAGCTGTTTTTT	CASSVAPLYRGTNTGELFF
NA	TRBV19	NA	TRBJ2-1	TGTGCCAGTAGTATAGACGACACCACCAGCTCCTACAATGAGCAGTTCTTC	CASSIDDTTSSYNEQFF
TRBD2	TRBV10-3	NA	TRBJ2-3	TGTGCCTCGTTCGGGGGGGTGTACACAGATACGCAGTATTTT	CASFGGVYTDTQYF
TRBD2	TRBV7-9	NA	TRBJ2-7	TGTGCCAGCAGCTCCGGACAGCAGGCCGGGACTAGCGGCTTCTACGAGCAGTACTTC	CASSSGQQAGTSGFYEQYF
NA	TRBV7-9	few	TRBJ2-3	TGTGCCAGCAGGGAACCGGGGGCCGGCACAGATACGCAGTATTTT	CASREPGAGTDTQYF
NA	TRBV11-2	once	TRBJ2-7	TGTGCCAGCAGCTACAGGGTGGACGAGCAGTACTTC	CASSYRVDEQYF
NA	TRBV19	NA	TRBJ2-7	TGTGCCAGTAGTAGGGACTTGGACCGCGAGCAGTACTTC	CASSRDLDREQYF
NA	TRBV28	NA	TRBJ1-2	TGTGCCAGCAGTTTAGGCCCGGTTCTAAGCTACACCTTC	CASSLGPVLSYTF
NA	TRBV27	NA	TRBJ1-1	TGTGCCAGCAGTTACCGGGACGCAAACACTGAAGCTTTCTTT	CASSYRDANTEAFF
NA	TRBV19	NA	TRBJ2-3	TGTGCCAGTAGGAAATTAGAGTATCCGACAGATACGCAGTATTTT	CASRKLEYPTDTQYF
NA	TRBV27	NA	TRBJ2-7	TGTGCCAGCAGTGGGGTTTCGTACGAGCAGTACTTC	CASSGVSYEQYF
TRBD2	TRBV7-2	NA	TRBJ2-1	TGTGCCAGCAGCGCGGGACTAGCGGGCTCCTACAATGAGCAGTTCTTC	CASSAGLAGSYNEQFF
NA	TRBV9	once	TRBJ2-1	TGTGCCAGCGGGGGGATAACTACAAATGAGCAGTTCTTC	CASGGITTNEQFF
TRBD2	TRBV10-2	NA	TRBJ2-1	TGCGCCAGCAGTGAGTTTACCGGGACTAGCGACTACAATGAGCAGTTCTTC	CASSEFTGTSDYNEQFF
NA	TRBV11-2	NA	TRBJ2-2	TGTGCCAGCAGCTGGATTTCCGGGGAGCTGTTTTTT	CASSWISGELFF
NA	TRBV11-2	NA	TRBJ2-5	TGTGCCAGCGCTGGGATCGGGGAGACCCAGTACTTC	CASAGIGETQYF
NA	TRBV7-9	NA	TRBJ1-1	TGTGCCAGCAGCTTAGACAGGGAAATTAAGGCTTTCTTT	CASSLDREIKAFF
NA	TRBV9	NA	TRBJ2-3	TGTGCCAGCAGCGGCCCCCCGGAAGATACGCAGTATTTT	CASSGPPEDTQYF
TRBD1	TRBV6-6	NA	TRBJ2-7	TGTGCCAGCGGGGGACAGGGGGAATCCTACGAGCAGTACTTC	CASGGQGESYEQYF
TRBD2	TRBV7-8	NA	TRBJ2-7	TGTGCCAGCAGCTTTCCCCGGGACTACAGCTCCTACGAGCAGTACTTC	CASSFPRDYSSYEQYF
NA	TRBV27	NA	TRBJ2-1	TGTGCCAGCAGTTTACAACAGGACGGGAATGAGCAGTTCTTC	CASSLQQDGNEQFF
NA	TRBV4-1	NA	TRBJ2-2	TGCGCCAGCAGCCCCCGTTCAGGACCGTCCGGGGAGCTGTTTTTT	CASSPRSGPSGELFF
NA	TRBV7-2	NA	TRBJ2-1	TGTGCCAGCAGCGCCCGCGAGAAGAATAGCGTCTCAAGGAATGAGCAGTTCTTC	CASSAREKNSVSRNEQFF
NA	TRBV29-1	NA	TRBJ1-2	TGCAGCGTAACGACGGGGCTGGGCTATGGCTACACCTTC	CSVTTGLGYGYTF
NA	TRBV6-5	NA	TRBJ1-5	TGTGCCAGCAGTTCTTTTAGGGGAAGGAGAGATCAGCCCCAGCATTTT	CASSSFRGRRDQPQHF
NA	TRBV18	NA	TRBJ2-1	TGTGCCAGCTCAATCGGGGGGCCCCACTCCTACAATGAGCAGTTCTTC	CASSIGGPHSYNEQFF
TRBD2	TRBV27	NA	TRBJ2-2	TGTGCCAGCAGTTTAGTTGACGGGTCTAGCGGAATCGCGAACACCGGGGAGCTGTTTTTT	CASSLVDGSSGIANTGELFF
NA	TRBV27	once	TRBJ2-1	TGTGCCAGCAGTTTACCAGGGAGGGGGGAAGGGTCCTACAATGAGCAGTTCTTC	CASSLPGRGEGSYNEQFF
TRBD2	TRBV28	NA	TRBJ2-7	TGTGCCAGCAGCCTAGCGGAGAAGGACTACGAGCAGTACTTC	CASSLAEKDYEQYF
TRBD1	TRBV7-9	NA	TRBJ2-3	TGTGCCAGCAGCCCTCGACAGGGGCCCTATTTGGATACGCAGTATTTT	CASSPRQGPYLDTQYF
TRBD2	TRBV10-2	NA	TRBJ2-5	TGCGCCAGCAGTGAGGGGGTTGCGGGAGCTATCGTGGAGACCCAGTACTTC	CASSEGVAGAIVETQYF
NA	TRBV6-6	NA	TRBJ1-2	TGTGCCAGCAGTTACGGGGACATTCACTATGGCTACACCTTC	CASSYGDIHYGYTF
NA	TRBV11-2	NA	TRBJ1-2	TGTGCCAGCAGCTTAGCGGGAGCTGGCTACACCTTC	CASSLAGAGYTF
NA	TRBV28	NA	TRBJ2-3	TGTGCCAGCAGGCCCGGTGGAGGGGGGAGTGCAGATACGCAGTATTTT	CASRPGGGGSADTQYF
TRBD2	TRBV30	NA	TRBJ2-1	TGTGCCTGGAGTAAAGGACTAGCCAGCAATGAGCAGTTCTTC	CAWSKGLASNEQFF
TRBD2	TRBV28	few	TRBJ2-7	TGTGCCAGCAGTTCGTTAGGACCCCTTGTGACTAGCGGGAACGGGGCACTTGTCGGTGTATGGTACTTC	CASSSLGPLVTSGNGALVGVWYF
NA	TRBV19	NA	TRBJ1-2	TGTGCCAGTAGTATTATTCGGGGGGCCGGCTATGGCTACACCTTC	CASSIIRGAGYGYTF
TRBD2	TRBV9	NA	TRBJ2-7	TGTGCCAGCAGTATAACTAGCGGGATTGAAGAGCAGTACTTC	CASSITSGIEEQYF
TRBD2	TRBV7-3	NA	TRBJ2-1	TGTGCCAGCAGCCGCGTTGGGGAGGGCCGCCGTTACAATGAGCAGTTCTTC	CASSRVGEGRRYNEQFF
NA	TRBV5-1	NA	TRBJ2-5	TGCGCCAGCAGCTTGGTGGCCGGCGGCCAAGAGACCCAGTACTTC	CASSLVAGGQETQYF
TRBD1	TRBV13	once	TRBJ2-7	TGTGCCAGCACCCCCCGGGACAGGGTCCACGAGCAGTACTTC	CASTPRDRVHEQYF
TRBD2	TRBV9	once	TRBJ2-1	TGTGCCAGCAGCGCCGGGACTAGCGGGAGTTTCGACAATGAGCAGTTCTTC	CASSAGTSGSFDNEQFF